These 25 T cell receptor beta chains were all obtained from the same sample, sequenced in a study of Ad26.COV2.S vaccination and SARS-CoV-2 variants. Stated treatment: 15 to 20 received Ad26.COV2.S at low or high dose, single or two shots; 5 received placebo; per-sample allocation not given. Collection of the samples took place on day 63 after the first injection of vaccine or placebo. Sequencing was performed with immunoSEQ multiplex PCR; in TCRdb, only in-frame clones are kept and a portion is missing. The profile shows about 400,000 clones, about nine tenths of them singletons. The sequences come from peripheral blood, collected in a trial of Ad26.COV2.S vaccine versus placebo. These receptors all stem from a person between 18 and 59 years old who received the Ad26.COV2.S COVID-19 vaccine or a placebo.

This clone came up a few times. This chain uses TRBV5-1 with TRBJ2-2, with D perhaps TRBD2 (6 bases). The CDR3 loop spans 16 amino acids. Germline CDR1 and CDR2: SGHRS and YFSETQ. V dropped 1 base and J dropped 4 bases, with 14 bases sitting between them. CDR3 coding DNA: TGCGCCAGCAGCTTGACAGGCACCGGGGGCACCGGGGAGCTGTTTTTT. As protein: CASSLTGTGGTGELFF. The complete variable domain, with remaining parts taken from reference TRBV5-1 and TRBJ2-2, reads KAGVTQTPRYLIKTRGQQVTLSCSPISGHRSVSWYQQTPGQGLQFLFEYFSETQRNKGNFPGRFSGRQFSNSRSEMNVSTLELGDSALYLCASSLTGTGGTGELFFGEGSRLTVL.

As DNA, the CDR3 is TGTGCCAGCAAACAGGGTCGGAATTCACCCCTCCACTTT. Encoded protein: CASKQGRNSPLHF. This chain connects TRBV2 to TRBJ1-6, with TRBD1 as a possible D gene (6 bases). Trimming removed 7 bases from V and 7 bases from J, with 11 bases in between. Per germline, CDR1 SNHLY and CDR2 FYNNEI. This CDR3 is built from 13 residues.

This chain connects TRBV7-2 to TRBJ1-2; no definite D call. Deletions cut 5 bases from V and 8 bases from J, with 12 bases between. Germline V CDR1 and CDR2: SGHTA, FQGNSA. CDR3 length equals 12 residues. CDR3 region: CASSPLSSGYTF. As DNA, the CDR3 is TGTGCCAGCAGCCCTCTCTCGAGCGGCTACACCTTC.

This chain connects TRBV7-9 to TRBJ2-2; D ambiguous. Germline V gene lookup returns CDR1 SEHNR and CDR2 FQNEAQ (reference sequence). The V end lost 3 bases, the J end lost 9 bases, and 5 bases lay between the germline ends. This CDR3 is 11 amino acids long. The DNA for the CDR3 is TGTGCCAGCAGCTTCAACAGGGAGCTGTTTTTT. As protein: CASSFNRELFF.

The chain combines TRBV6-6 with TRBJ2-1; the D is unclear. Germline V lookup: CDR1 MNHNY, CDR2 SVGAGI (reference sequence). The CDR3 extends over 16 amino acids. V lost 0 bases and J lost 8, with 17 bases in between. CDR3 nucleotides: TGTGCCAGCAGTTACTCCTTCTCAATTCGCGCAGATGAGCAGTTCTTC. This encodes CASSYSFSIRADEQFF.

Points on this clone: Different DNA sequences within this sample yield the same CDR3. The V call is TRBV2, the J call TRBJ1-3; D unresolved. Germline-derived CDR1 and CDR2 are SNHLY and FYNNEI. The CDR3 is 13 residues long. V lost 3 bases and J lost 4, with 7 bases in between. The CDR3 reads CASSEGGGNTIYF. The CDR3 DNA follows: TGTGCCAGCAGTGAGGGCGGCGGAAACACCATATATTTT.

Concerning this clone itself: Additional DNA sequences in this sample encode the identical CDR3. The chain couples TRBV7-3 to TRBJ2-1; D might be TRBD2 (6 bases). Germline CDR1 is SGHTA and CDR2 is FQGTGA. The CDR3 runs to 12 residues. The V end lost 5 bases, the J end lost 8 bases, and 10 bases lay between the germline ends. CDR3: CASSPTGDEQFF. In nucleotides, the CDR3 is TGTGCCAGCAGCCCTACGGGGGATGAGCAGTTCTTC. The variable domain in full, with the rest retrieved from reference TRBV7-3 and TRBJ2-1, is GAGVSQTPSNKVTEKGKYVELRCDPISGHTALYWYRQSLGQGPEFLIYFQGTGAADDSGLPNDRFFAVRPEGSVSTLKIQRTERGDSAVYLCASSPTGDEQFFGPGTRLTVL.

The J gene is TRBJ1-2, the V gene TRBV10-3; unclear D gene. This CDR3 has 14 amino acids. Germline V gives CDR1 ENHRY, CDR2 SYGVKD. V was trimmed by 0 bases and J by 8 bases, leaving 13 bases between them. CDR3 sequence: CAISESAPQYGYTF. The CDR3 DNA sequence: TGTGCCATCAGTGAGTCGGCGCCCCAGTACGGCTACACCTTC.

This clone was picked up one time. The V and J genes are TRBV11-3 and TRBJ2-1; 9 nucleotides align to TRBD1. The CDR3 runs to 14 residues. CDR1 and CDR2 from the germline V gene are SGHNT and YENEEA. V lost 6 bases, J lost 3 bases, and 3 bases stayed unmatched. Written as DNA, the CDR3 is TGTGCCAGCAGTTGGACAGGGGACTACAATGAGCAGTTCTTC. Residues: CASSWTGDYNEQFF.

V gene TRBV28 combines with J gene TRBJ1-2, with a weak D call TRBD1 (5 bases). From germline, CDR1 is MDHEN and CDR2 SYDVKM. The CDR3 runs 12 residues. V lost 4 bases and J lost 6, with 9 bases in between. The CDR3 spells CASSYWGDGYTF. CDR3 sequence (DNA): TGTGCCAGCAGTTATTGGGGGGATGGCTACACCTTC.

The chain employs TRBV5-1 and TRBJ2-2; D assignment may be TRBD1 or TRBD2 (6 bases each). V was pared by 4 bases and J by 6 bases, with 22 bases between. The CDR3 spans 17 residues. From germline, CDR1 is SGHRS and CDR2 YFSETQ. The CDR3 sequence: CASSQPLTGGTPGELFF. DNA for the CDR3: TGCGCCAGCAGCCAACCGTTGACCGGCGGGACACCCGGGGAGCTGTTTTTT.

V is TRBV2 and J is TRBJ1-5; D perhaps matches TRBD1 (6 bases). The CDR3 is 17 residues long. V was clipped by 5 bases and J by 3 bases, with 20 bases between them. The germline V gene has CDR1 SNHLY and CDR2 FYNNEI. The CDR3 sequence is CASSQSPQGAHNQPQHF. CDR3 coding DNA: TGTGCCAGCAGTCAAAGCCCACAGGGAGCCCACAATCAGCCCCAGCATTTT.

This clone was detected once. The chain couples TRBV7-2 to TRBJ2-1, with no clear D. The germline V and J ends were trimmed by 5 bases and 15 bases, with 14 bases remaining between them. Germline V CDR1 and CDR2: SGHTA, FQGNSA. This CDR3 has 11 residues. CDR3 region: CASSPQIRLFF. CDR3 DNA: TGTGCCAGCAGCCCCCAAATTAGACTGTTCTTC.

This chain uses TRBV2 with TRBJ2-5; 15 nucleotides agree with TRBD2. The CDR3 totals 15 residues. The V segment lost 7 bases and the J segment 4 bases; nucleotides outside the gene matches: 4. Germline lookup yields CDR1 SNHLY and CDR2 FYNNEI. CDR3: CASIMGLAGGETQYF. The CDR3 nucleotides are TGTGCCAGCATAATGGGACTAGCGGGAGGAGAGACCCAGTACTTC.

The chain employs TRBV4-1 and TRBJ2-5; D is perhaps TRBD1 (6 bases). The CDR3 consists of 14 residues. Germline lookup yields CDR1 MGHRA and CDR2 YSYEKL. Trimming took off 3 bases at V and 5 bases at J, with 13 bases between the two ends. The CDR3: CASSQGAFGETQYF. DNA for the CDR3: TGCGCCAGCAGCCAGGGGGCTTTTGGGGAGACCCAGTACTTC.

This clone turned up a few times. The J gene is TRBJ2-3, the V gene TRBV19; D remains ambiguous. This CDR3 contains 11 residues. V shed 10 bases and J shed 6 bases, with 11 bases lying between them. CDR1 LNHDA and CDR2 SQIVND come from the germline V gene (reference sequence). Here the CDR3 reads CATTTQDTQYF. As DNA, the CDR3 is TGTGCCACCACAACCCAGGATACGCAGTATTTT.

This chain joins TRBV3-1 (or the pseudogene TRBV3-2) and TRBJ2-6, with 8 positions matching TRBD2. Germline V lookup: CDR1 LGHDT, CDR2 YNNKEL (reference sequence). This CDR3 has 17 residues. V dropped 6 bases and J dropped 0; count of bases not matched to a gene: 7. Here the CDR3 DNA reads TGTGCCAGCAGAAGGGCGGGGGGAGTCTCTGGGGCCAACGTCCTGACTTTC. Its protein is CASRRAGGVSGANVLTF.

The chain has TRBV7-2 and TRBJ1-1; TRBD1 agrees at 8 bases. The CDR3 loop spans 15 amino acids. The junction had 7 bases not matched to a gene; V was cut back by 1 base and J by 6 bases. Germline V gene lookup returns CDR1 SGHTA and CDR2 FQGNSA. CDR3 coding DNA: TGTGCCAGCAGCTTAGTGGCAGGGGGCGTCTCTGAAGCTTTCTTT. It is translated as CASSLVAGGVSEAFF.

The chain combines TRBV28 with TRBJ2-1; 9 bases are a match to TRBD1. J was trimmed by 15 bases and V by 8 bases; bases with no gene match: 8. This CDR3 is 11 amino acids long. CDR1 and CDR2 from the germline V gene are MDHEN and SYDVKM. The CDR3, as DNA: TGTGCCAGCTCAGACAGGGGGGAACTGTTCTTC. Its protein is CASSDRGELFF.

This rearrangement joins TRBV7-9 to TRBJ2-1; D call uncertain. Germline values: CDR1 SEHNR, CDR2 FQNEAQ (reference sequence). This CDR3 contains 14 residues. V lost 2 bases, J lost 3 bases, and 8 bases lay in between. CDR3 amino acids: CASSLKSYYNEQFF. CDR3 DNA: TGTGCCAGCAGCTTAAAGTCGTACTACAATGAGCAGTTCTTC.

This clone occurred once. Other DNA sequences within the sample encode an identical CDR3. The CDR3 DNA sequence: TGTGCCAGCTCACCAGGCACTAGCAATCAGCCCCAGCATTTT. The encoded protein is CASSPGTSNQPQHF. This chain joins TRBV18 and TRBJ1-5, with no clear D. The CDR3 has 14 residues. Germline assignment: CDR1 KGHSH and CDR2 LQKENI. V was shortened by 2 bases and J by 0 bases, with 5 bases between the two germline ends. The whole variable domain, filled in from reference TRBV18 and TRBJ1-5, reads NAGVMQNPRHLVRRRGQEARLRCSPMKGHSHVYWYRQLPEEGLKFMVYLQKENIIDESGMPKERFSAEFPKEGPSILRIQQVVRGDSAAYFCASSPGTSNQPQHFGDGTRLSIL.

The CDR3 loop reads CASSRYRDSYEQYF. The DNA of the CDR3 is TGCGCCAGCAGCAGATACCGGGACAGCTACGAGCAGTACTTC. This chain links TRBV5-1 with TRBJ2-7; 7 bases match TRBD1. Germline lookup yields CDR1 SGHRS and CDR2 YFSETQ. Trimming took 4 bases from V and 3 from J; bases not matched to a gene: 7. The CDR3 spans 14 residues. The whole variable domain, filled in from reference TRBV5-1 and TRBJ2-7, reads KAGVTQTPRYLIKTRGQQVTLSCSPISGHRSVSWYQQTPGQGLQFLFEYFSETQRNKGNFPGRFSGRQFSNSRSEMNVSTLELGDSALYLCASSRYRDSYEQYFGPGTRLTVT.

V gene TRBV6-5 combines with J gene TRBJ1-3, with D tentatively TRBD1 (5 bases). This CDR3 is 15 amino acids long. With 4 bases removed from V and 0 bases from J, the gap between germline ends came to 10 bases. CDR1 MNHEY and CDR2 SVGAGI come from the germline V gene. CDR3 loop: CASSSEGHSGNTIYF. CDR3 sequence (DNA): TGTGCCAGCAGTTCCGAGGGGCACTCTGGAAACACCATATATTTT.

J is TRBJ2-7 and V is TRBV7-9; either TRBD1 or TRBD2 may fit D (6 bases each). The CDR3 covers 15 residues. Looked up from germline, CDR1 is SEHNR and CDR2 is FQNEAQ (reference sequence). V was pared by 0 bases and J by 3 bases, with 12 bases between. CDR3 protein: CASSLARRGFYEQYF. In DNA, the CDR3 is TGTGCCAGCAGCTTAGCGCGGAGGGGGTTCTACGAGCAGTACTTC.

The rearrangement uses TRBV19 and TRBJ2-7; 9 positions agree with TRBD1. The CDR3 runs to 16 residues. The trim removed 4 bases at V and 0 bases at J, leaving 7 bases unmatched. Germline CDR1 is LNHDA and CDR2 is SQIVND (reference sequence). This CDR3 reads CASSKKKTGGSYEQYF. CDR3 nucleotide sequence: TGTGCCAGTAGTAAAAAAAAGACAGGGGGCTCCTACGAGCAGTACTTC.